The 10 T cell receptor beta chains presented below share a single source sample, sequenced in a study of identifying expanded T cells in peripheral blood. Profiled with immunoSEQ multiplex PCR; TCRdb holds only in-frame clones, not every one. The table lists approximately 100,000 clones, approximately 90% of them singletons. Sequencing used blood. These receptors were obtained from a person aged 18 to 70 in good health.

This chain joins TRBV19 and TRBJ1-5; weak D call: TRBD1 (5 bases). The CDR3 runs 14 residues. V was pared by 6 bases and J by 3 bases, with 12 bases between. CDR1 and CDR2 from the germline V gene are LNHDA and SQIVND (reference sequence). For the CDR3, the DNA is TGTGCCAGTAGCCAGGGACTACTCAATCAGCCCCAGCATTTT. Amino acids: CASSQGLLNQPQHF.

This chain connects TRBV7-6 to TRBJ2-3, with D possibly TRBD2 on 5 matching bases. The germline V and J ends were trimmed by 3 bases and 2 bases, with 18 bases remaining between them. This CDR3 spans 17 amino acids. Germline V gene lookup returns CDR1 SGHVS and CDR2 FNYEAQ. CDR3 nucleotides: TGTGCCAGCAGCTTGGCCGTTTCGTTAGACTACACAGATACGCAGTATTTT. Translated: CASSLAVSLDYTDTQYF. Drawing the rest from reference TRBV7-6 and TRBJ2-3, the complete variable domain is GAGVSQSPRYKVTKRGQDVALRCDPISGHVSLYWYRQALGQGPEFLTYFNYEAQQDKSGLPNDRFSAERPEGSISTLTIQRTEQRDSAMYRCASSLAVSLDYTDTQYFGPGTRLTVL.

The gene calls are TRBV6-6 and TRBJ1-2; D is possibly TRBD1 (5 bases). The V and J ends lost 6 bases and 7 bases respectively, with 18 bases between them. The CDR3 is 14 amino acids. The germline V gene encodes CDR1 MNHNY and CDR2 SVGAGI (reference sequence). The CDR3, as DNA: TGTGCCAGCAGAATCCGGGACGGACCGCTTGGCTACACCTTC. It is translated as CASRIRDGPLGYTF.

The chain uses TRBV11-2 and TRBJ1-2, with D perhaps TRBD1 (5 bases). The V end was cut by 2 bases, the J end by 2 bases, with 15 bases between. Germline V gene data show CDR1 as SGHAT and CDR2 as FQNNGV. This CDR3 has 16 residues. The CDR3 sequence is CASSLSRPGPNYGYTF. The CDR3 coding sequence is TGTGCCAGCAGCTTAAGCCGTCCGGGGCCGAACTATGGCTACACCTTC.

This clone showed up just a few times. CDR3 protein: CASSFRLWGTLHF. The DNA of the CDR3 is TGTGCCAGCAGTTTCCGATTATGGGGGACCCTCCACTTT. The chain employs TRBV28 and TRBJ1-6, with D possibly TRBD1 on 5 matching bases. V shed 3 bases and J shed 14 bases, with 14 bases lying between them. The CDR3 is 13 amino acids. Germline V gene data show CDR1 as MDHEN and CDR2 as SYDVKM.

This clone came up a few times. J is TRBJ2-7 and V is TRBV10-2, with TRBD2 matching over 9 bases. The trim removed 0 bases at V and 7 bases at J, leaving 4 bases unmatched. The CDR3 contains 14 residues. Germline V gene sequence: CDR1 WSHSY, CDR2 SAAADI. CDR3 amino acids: CASSESSLAGEQYF. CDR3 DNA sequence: TGCGCCAGCAGTGAGTCGAGTCTAGCGGGGGAGCAGTACTTC.

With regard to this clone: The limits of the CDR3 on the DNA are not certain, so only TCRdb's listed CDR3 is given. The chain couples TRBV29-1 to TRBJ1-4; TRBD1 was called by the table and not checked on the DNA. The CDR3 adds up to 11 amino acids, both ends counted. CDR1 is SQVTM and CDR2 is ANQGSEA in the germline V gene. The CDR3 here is CSVGQGNRRIF.

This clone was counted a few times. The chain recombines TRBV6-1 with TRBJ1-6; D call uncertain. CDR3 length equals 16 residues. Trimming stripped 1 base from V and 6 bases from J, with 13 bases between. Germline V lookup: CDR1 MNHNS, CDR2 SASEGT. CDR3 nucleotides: TGTGCCAGCAGTGAAGTGAACTACCCCGCTAATTCACCCCTCCACTTT. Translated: CASSEVNYPANSPLHF.

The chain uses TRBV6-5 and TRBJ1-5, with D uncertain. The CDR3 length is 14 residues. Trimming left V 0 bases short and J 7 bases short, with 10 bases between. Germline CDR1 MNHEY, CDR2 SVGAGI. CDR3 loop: CASSYSEGGQPQHF. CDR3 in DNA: TGTGCCAGCAGTTACTCGGAGGGAGGACAGCCCCAGCATTTT.

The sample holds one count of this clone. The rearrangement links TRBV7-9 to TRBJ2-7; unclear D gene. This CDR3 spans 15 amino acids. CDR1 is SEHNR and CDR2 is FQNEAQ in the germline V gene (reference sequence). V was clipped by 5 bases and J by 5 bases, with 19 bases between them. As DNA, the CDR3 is TGTGCCAGCAGCCTATCCGCCTCCAGGACCAACGAGCAGTACTTC. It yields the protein CASSLSASRTNEQYF. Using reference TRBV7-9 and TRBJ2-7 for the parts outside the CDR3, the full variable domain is DTGVSQNPRHKITKRGQNVTFRCDPISEHNRLYWYRQTLGQGPEFLTYFQNEAQLEKSRLLSDRFSAERPKGSFSTLEIQRTEQGDSAMYLCASSLSASRTNEQYFGPGTRLTVT.